This TCR beta chain appears in the sequencing data of a study of control samples from healthy donors and cancer patients. The CDR3 is 12 residues long. Germline V gene data show CDR1 as KGHDR and CDR2 as SFDVKD. Trimming shortened V by 1 base and J by 7 bases, and 6 bases separated the two germline ends. The method was immunoSEQ multiplex PCR; TCRdb's version includes in-frame clones alone and lacks a portion of them. The data show 170,000 or so clones, 90% seen once. V usage is TRBV24-1 and J usage is TRBJ1-1; D is undetermined. The specimen was blood. The clonotype comes from a woman in her fifties or sixties in good health. This CDR3 is CATSDFGNEAFF. Here the CDR3 DNA reads TGTGCCACCAGTGATTTCGGGAATGAAGCTTTCTTT.